This TCR beta chain was captured in a study of blood T cell repertoires in COVID-19. Study-level information: From the United States, Italy and Spain came samples of acute and convalescent COVID-19. PBMCs, B-cell-depleted T cells, or T cells provided the cDNA or gDNA that made up the material.

Methods used by the authors: Amplification from reference gene primers served as the basis for estimated nucleated cell counts. The method was immunoSEQ multiplex PCR; TCRdb's version includes in-frame clones alone and lacks a portion of them. V, J and clone size were drawn from that table, and D and trimming were deduced from the DNA. The repertoire holds 95,000 to 150,000 clones, approximately 90% seen once, with approximately 2% in the top ten. V dropped 0 bases and J dropped 12; count of bases not matched to a gene: 9. CDR1 and CDR2 (germline): GTSNPN, SVGIG (reference sequence). The CDR3 runs 14 residues.

Material: peripheral blood. The receptor was isolated from a woman in her fifties or sixties with acute or convalescent COVID-19. The chain carries TRBV30 and TRBJ2-1, with 9 bases matching TRBD1. The CDR3 region is CAWSVLDRGMGQFF. For the CDR3, the DNA is TGTGCCTGGAGTGTACTGGACAGGGGAATGGGGCAGTTCTTC.